This TCR beta chain derives from a study of CD8+ T cells in alopecia areata. Study results and caveats: Sequencing of scalp samples also captures resident alphabeta T cells of normal skin. Although TCR sharing was seen in mice, sharing across patients was less clear, possibly for HLA-related reasons. Especially in alopecia totalis/universalis, lesional scalp showed greater clonality than normal scalp did.

This clone was seen many times. The antigen is undetermined. This same CDR3 is encoded by further DNA sequences in the sample. Trimming pared 10 bases from V and 0 bases from J, leaving 11 bases between. Germline-derived CDR1 and CDR2 are MRHNA and SNTAGT. This CDR3 spans 13 amino acids. Both CD4+ and CD8+ T cells were separated by sorting PBMCs. Extracted RNA was reverse transcribed into cDNA, the sequencing template. Clones were sequenced by immunoSEQ multiplex PCR, and TCRdb holds only the in-frame ones, with some missing. The sample carries over 150,000 clones, about 56% recorded once. This chain connects TRBV6-4 to TRBJ2-3, with a possible D match to TRBD2 (6 bases). The TCR comes from a human donor in good health. Sequencing input: CD8+ T cells sorted from blood. The CDR3 region has the DNA TGTGCCACCGCGGGGACTAGCACAGATACGCAGTATTTT. Translating it yields CATAGTSTDTQYF.